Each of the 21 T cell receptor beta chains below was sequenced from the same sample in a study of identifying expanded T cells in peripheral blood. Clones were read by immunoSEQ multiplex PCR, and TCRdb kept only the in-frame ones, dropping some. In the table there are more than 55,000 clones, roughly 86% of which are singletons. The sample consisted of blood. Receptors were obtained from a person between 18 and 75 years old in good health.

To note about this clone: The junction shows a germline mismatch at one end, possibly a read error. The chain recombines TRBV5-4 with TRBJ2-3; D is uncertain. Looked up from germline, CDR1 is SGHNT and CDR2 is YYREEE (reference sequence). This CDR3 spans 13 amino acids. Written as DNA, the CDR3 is TGTGCCAGCAGTTTGGACCTCACAGATACGCAGTATTTT. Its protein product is CASSLDLTDTQYF. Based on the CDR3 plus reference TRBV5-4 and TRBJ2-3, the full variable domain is ETGVTQSPTHLIKTRGQQVTLRCSSQSGHNTVSWYQQALGQGPQFIFQYYREEENGRGNFPPRFSGLQFPNYSSELNVNALELDDSALYLCASSLDLTDTQYFGPGTRLTVL.

The CDR3 protein is CASSEKVDSGYEQYF. The DNA for the CDR3 is TGTGCCAGCAGTGAAAAGGTGGACAGCGGCTACGAGCAGTACTTC. The chain carries TRBV6-1 and TRBJ2-7, with D perhaps TRBD1 (6 bases). V was pared by 2 bases and J by 3 bases, with 14 bases between. The CDR3 contains 15 residues. Germline V gene lookup returns CDR1 MNHNS and CDR2 SASEGT.

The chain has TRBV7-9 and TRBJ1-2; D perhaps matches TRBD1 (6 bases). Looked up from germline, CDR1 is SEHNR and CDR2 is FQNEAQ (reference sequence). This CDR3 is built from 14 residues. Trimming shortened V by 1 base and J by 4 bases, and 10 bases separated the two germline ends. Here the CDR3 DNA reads TGTGCCAGCAGCTTAGGGGGGGCGAGCTATGGCTACACCTTC. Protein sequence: CASSLGGASYGYTF.

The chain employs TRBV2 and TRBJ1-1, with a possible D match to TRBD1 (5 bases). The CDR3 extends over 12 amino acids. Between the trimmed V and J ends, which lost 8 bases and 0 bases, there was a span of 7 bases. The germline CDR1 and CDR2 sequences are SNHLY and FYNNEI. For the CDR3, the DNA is TGTGCCAGCGACAGTTTGAACACTGAAGCTTTCTTT. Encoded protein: CASDSLNTEAFF.

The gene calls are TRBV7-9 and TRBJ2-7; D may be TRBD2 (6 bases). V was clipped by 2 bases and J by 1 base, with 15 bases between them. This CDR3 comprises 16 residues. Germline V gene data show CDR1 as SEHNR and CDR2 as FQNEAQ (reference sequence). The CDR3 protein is CASSLPVGGKSYEQYF. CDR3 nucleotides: TGTGCCAGCAGCTTACCGGTGGGAGGAAAGTCCTACGAGCAGTACTTC.

The CDR3 bases are TGTGCCAGCTCACCAACGGGGGGCGTGGGGAACATTCAGTACTTC. It is translated as CASSPTGGVGNIQYF. The chain carries TRBV18 and TRBJ2-4; D is perhaps TRBD2 (7 bases). The germline V and J ends were trimmed by 2 bases and 7 bases, with 15 bases remaining between them. The CDR3 contains 15 residues. Germline V gene sequence: CDR1 KGHSH, CDR2 LQKENI.

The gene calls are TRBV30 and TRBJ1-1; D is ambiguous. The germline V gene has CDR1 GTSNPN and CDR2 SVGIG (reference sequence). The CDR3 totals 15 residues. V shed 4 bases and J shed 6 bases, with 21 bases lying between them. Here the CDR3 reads CAWTKNRGNYPEAFF. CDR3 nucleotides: TGTGCCTGGACTAAAAACCGCGGGAATTATCCTGAAGCTTTCTTT.

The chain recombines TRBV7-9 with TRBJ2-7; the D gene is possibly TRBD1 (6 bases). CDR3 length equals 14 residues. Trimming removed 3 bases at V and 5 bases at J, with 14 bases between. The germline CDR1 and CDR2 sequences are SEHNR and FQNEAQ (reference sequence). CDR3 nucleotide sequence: TGTGCCAGCAGCTTTTTCTACGGGACAAACGAGCAGTACTTC. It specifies CASSFFYGTNEQYF.

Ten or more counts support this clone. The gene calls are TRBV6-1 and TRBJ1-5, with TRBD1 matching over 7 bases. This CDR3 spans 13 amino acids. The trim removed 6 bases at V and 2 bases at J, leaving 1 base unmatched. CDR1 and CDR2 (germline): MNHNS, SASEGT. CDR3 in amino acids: CASRTGRNQPQHF. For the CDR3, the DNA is TGTGCCAGCAGGACAGGGCGCAATCAGCCCCAGCATTTT.

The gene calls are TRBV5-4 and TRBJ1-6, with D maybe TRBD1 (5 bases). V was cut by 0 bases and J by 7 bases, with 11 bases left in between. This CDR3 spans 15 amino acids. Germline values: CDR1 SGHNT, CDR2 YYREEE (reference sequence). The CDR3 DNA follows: TGTGCCAGCAGCTTGGCCGGGACGGAGAATTCACCCCTCCACTTT. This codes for CASSLAGTENSPLHF. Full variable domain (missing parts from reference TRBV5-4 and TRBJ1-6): ETGVTQSPTHLIKTRGQQVTLRCSSQSGHNTVSWYQQALGQGPQFIFQYYREEENGRGNFPPRFSGLQFPNYSSELNVNALELDDSALYLCASSLAGTENSPLHFGNGTRLTVT.

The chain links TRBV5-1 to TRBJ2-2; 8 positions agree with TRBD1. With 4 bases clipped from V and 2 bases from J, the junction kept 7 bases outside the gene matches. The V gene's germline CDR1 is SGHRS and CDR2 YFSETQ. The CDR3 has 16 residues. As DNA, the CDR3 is TGCGCCAGCAGCCTTATGGCAGGGGGCAACACCGGGGAGCTGTTTTTT. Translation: CASSLMAGGNTGELFF.

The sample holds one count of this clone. CDR3 in amino acids: CASSPGQGPYEQYF. The CDR3 nucleotides read TGTGCCAGCAGCCCCGGACAGGGTCCCTACGAGCAGTACTTC. The chain has TRBV28 and TRBJ2-7; TRBD1 aligns across 8 bases. Germline V gene sequence: CDR1 MDHEN, CDR2 SYDVKM. CDR3 size: 14 residues. The V segment lost 6 bases and the J segment 2 bases; nucleotides outside the gene matches: 6.

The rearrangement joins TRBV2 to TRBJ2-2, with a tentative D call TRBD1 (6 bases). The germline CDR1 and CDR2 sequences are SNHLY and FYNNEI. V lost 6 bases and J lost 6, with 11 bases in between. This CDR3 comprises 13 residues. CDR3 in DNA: TGTGCCAGCAGCGCTGCAGGGGCCGGGGAGCTGTTTTTT. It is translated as CASSAAGAGELFF. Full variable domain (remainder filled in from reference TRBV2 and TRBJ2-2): EPEVTQTPSHQVTQMGQEVILRCVPISNHLYFYWYRQILGQKVEFLVSFYNNEISEKSEIFDDQFSVERPDGSNFTLKIRSTKLEDSAMYFCASSAAGAGELFFGEGSRLTVL.

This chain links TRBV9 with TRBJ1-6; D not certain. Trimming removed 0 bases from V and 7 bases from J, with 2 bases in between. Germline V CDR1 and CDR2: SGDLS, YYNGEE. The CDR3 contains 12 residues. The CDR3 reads CASSVGNSPLHF. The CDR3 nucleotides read TGTGCCAGCAGCGTAGGGAATTCACCCCTCCACTTT.

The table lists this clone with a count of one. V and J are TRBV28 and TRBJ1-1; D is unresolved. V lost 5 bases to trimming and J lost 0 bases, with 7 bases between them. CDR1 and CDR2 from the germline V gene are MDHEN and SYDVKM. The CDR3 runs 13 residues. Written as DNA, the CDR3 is TGTGCCAGCAGTGGGCCCATGAACACTGAAGCTTTCTTT. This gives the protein CASSGPMNTEAFF. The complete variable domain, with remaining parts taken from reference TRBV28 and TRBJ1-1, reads DVKVTQSSRYLVKRTGEKVFLECVQDMDHENMFWYRQDPGLGLRLIYFSYDVKMKEKGDIPEGYSVSREKKERFSLILESASTNQTSMYLCASSGPMNTEAFFGQGTRLTVV.

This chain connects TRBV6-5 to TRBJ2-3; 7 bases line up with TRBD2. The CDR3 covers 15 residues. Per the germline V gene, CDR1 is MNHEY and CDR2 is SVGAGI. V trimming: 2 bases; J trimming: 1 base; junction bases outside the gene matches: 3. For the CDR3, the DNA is TGTGCCAGCAGTTACGGAAGCGGGGGCACAGATACGCAGTATTTT. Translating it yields CASSYGSGGTDTQYF.

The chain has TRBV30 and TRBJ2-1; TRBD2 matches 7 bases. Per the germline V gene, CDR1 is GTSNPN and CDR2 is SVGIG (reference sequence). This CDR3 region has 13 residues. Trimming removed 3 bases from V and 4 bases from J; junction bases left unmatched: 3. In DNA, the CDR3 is TGTGCCTGGAGGGCGGGGGAGTACAATGAGCAGTTCTTC. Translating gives CAWRAGEYNEQFF.

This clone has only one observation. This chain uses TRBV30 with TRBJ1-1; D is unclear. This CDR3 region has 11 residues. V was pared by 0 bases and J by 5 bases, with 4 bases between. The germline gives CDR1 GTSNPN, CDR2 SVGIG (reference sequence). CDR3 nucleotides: TGTGCCTGGAGTGTACTTACTGAAGCTTTCTTT. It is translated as CAWSVLTEAFF. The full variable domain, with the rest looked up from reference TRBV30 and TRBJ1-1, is SQTIHQWPATLVQPVGSPLSLECTVEGTSNPNLYWYRQAAGRGLQLLFYSVGIGQISSEVPQNLSASRPQDRQFILSSKKLLLSDSGFYLCAWSVLTEAFFGQGTRLTVV.

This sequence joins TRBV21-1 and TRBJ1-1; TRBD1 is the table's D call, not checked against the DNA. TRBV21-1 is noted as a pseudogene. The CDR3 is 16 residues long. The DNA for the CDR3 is TGTGCCAGCAGCAAATCGCCCGCCAGGGCCAACACTGAAGCTTTCTTT. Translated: CASSKSPARANTEAFF.

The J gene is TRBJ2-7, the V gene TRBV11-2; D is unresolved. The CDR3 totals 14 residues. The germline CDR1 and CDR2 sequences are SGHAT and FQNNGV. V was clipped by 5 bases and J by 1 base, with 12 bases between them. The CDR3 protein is CASSRDTVSYEQYF. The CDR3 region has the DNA TGTGCCAGCAGCCGAGATACAGTGTCCTACGAGCAGTACTTC.

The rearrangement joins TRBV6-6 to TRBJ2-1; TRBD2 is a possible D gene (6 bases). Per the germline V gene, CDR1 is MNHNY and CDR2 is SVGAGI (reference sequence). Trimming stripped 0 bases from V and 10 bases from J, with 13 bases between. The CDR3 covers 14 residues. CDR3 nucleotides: TGTGCCAGCAGTTACTCGGGGGGAGTTGGGGAGCAGTTCTTC. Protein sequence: CASSYSGGVGEQFF.